These T cell receptor beta chains were read from a single sample in a study of a mutant IDH1 vaccine in newly diagnosed glioma. Assay used: immunoSEQ multiplex PCR; TCRdb lists only in-frame clones, some missing. The sample has about 50,000 clones, roughly 89% seen once. This material consisted of PBMCs, taken from a glioma patient treated with radiotherapy, temozolomide or both. These TCRs come from a man between 35 and 55 years old with glioma. The CDR3 runs from the conserved cysteine through the conserved F or W. Each record gives: V gene, J gene, clone size, D gene, CDR3 protein, CDR3 DNA. D genes are given only for firm matches. Where a row states a size, it is once, few, many or the class of an expanded clone; other rows omit it.

v_call: TRBV28; j_call: TRBJ2-7; clone_size: once; d_call: .; cdr3_aa: CASSLQDGVSYEQYF; cdr3_nt: TGTGCCAGCAGTTTGCAGGACGGAGTAAGCTACGAGCAGTACTTC
v_call: TRBV18; j_call: TRBJ2-3; clone_size: .; d_call: .; cdr3_aa: CASSRTDTQYF; cdr3_nt: TGTGCCAGCTCGCGCACAGATACGCAGTATTTT
v_call: TRBV7-2; j_call: TRBJ2-5; clone_size: .; d_call: .; cdr3_aa: CASSLTQQGGETQYF; cdr3_nt: TGTGCCAGCAGCTTAACCCAACAGGGAGGAGAGACCCAGTACTTC
v_call: TRBV5-1; j_call: TRBJ1-4; clone_size: .; d_call: .; cdr3_aa: CASSFNTRGTITTNEKLFF; cdr3_nt: TGCGCCAGCAGCTTTAACACCCGAGGTACCATAACAACTAATGAAAAACTGTTTTTT
v_call: TRBV29-1; j_call: TRBJ2-7; clone_size: .; d_call: .; cdr3_aa: CSVVGQMSSYEQYF; cdr3_nt: TGCAGCGTTGTTGGACAGATGAGCTCCTACGAGCAGTACTTC
v_call: TRBV27; j_call: TRBJ2-7; clone_size: .; d_call: TRBD2; cdr3_aa: CASQSGIFYEQYF; cdr3_nt: TGTGCCAGCCAGAGCGGGATCTTCTACGAGCAGTACTTC
v_call: TRBV10-3; j_call: TRBJ2-7; clone_size: .; d_call: TRBD1; cdr3_aa: CAISDGDRLSYEQYF; cdr3_nt: TGTGCCATCAGTGATGGGGACAGACTTTCCTACGAGCAGTACTTC
v_call: TRBV27; j_call: TRBJ1-1; clone_size: .; d_call: .; cdr3_aa: CASSSGRVFRRVTEAFF; cdr3_nt: TGTGCCAGCAGTTCCGGACGGGTCTTCAGGCGGGTCACTGAAGCTTTCTTT
v_call: TRBV9; j_call: TRBJ1-1; clone_size: .; d_call: .; cdr3_aa: CASSLEATNTEAFF; cdr3_nt: TGTGCCAGCAGCCTAGAGGCTACAAACACTGAAGCTTTCTTT
v_call: TRBV29-1; j_call: TRBJ2-7; clone_size: .; d_call: .; cdr3_aa: CSVEKRASATYEQYF; cdr3_nt: TGCAGCGTTGAAAAAAGGGCTAGCGCGACCTACGAGCAGTACTTC
v_call: TRBV29-1; j_call: TRBJ2-2; clone_size: .; d_call: .; cdr3_aa: CSNLRGGTGELFF; cdr3_nt: TGCAGCAATCTCAGGGGTGGGACCGGGGAGCTGTTTTTT
v_call: TRBV9; j_call: TRBJ1-2; clone_size: .; d_call: .; cdr3_aa: CASSVGGYGYTF; cdr3_nt: TGTGCCAGCAGCGTAGGGGGCTATGGCTACACCTTC
v_call: TRBV4-3; j_call: TRBJ2-3; clone_size: .; d_call: TRBD2; cdr3_aa: CASSHGTSGNTQYF; cdr3_nt: TGCGCCAGCAGCCACGGGACTAGCGGAAATACGCAGTATTTT
v_call: TRBV11-2; j_call: TRBJ1-1; clone_size: .; d_call: .; cdr3_aa: CASSLAYTEAFF; cdr3_nt: TGTGCCAGCAGCTTAGCGTACACTGAAGCTTTCTTT
v_call: TRBV12-5; j_call: TRBJ2-4; clone_size: .; d_call: .; cdr3_aa: CASAFLAKNIQYF; cdr3_nt: TGTGCTAGTGCTTTCCTAGCCAAAAACATTCAGTACTTC
v_call: TRBV18; j_call: TRBJ2-7; clone_size: .; d_call: TRBD1; cdr3_aa: CASSTGTASYEQYF; cdr3_nt: TGTGCCAGCTCTACCGGGACAGCTTCCTACGAGCAGTACTTC
v_call: TRBV7-3; j_call: TRBJ2-7; clone_size: .; d_call: .; cdr3_aa: CASSLVPSPENEQYF; cdr3_nt: TGTGCCAGCAGCCTCGTCCCGTCCCCCGAGAACGAGCAGTACTTC
v_call: TRBV4-3; j_call: TRBJ1-1; clone_size: .; d_call: .; cdr3_aa: CASSQEWGAGTEAFF; cdr3_nt: TGCGCCAGCAGCCAAGAATGGGGGGCCGGTACTGAAGCTTTCTTT
v_call: TRBV5-1; j_call: TRBJ2-2; clone_size: .; d_call: .; cdr3_aa: CASSLGTDTNTGELFF; cdr3_nt: TGCGCCAGCAGCTTGGGAACAGACACGAACACCGGGGAGCTGTTTTTT
v_call: TRBV5-6; j_call: TRBJ2-7; clone_size: .; d_call: .; cdr3_aa: CASTQAWVDSREQYF; cdr3_nt: TGTGCCAGCACCCAAGCTTGGGTAGACTCGCGCGAGCAGTACTTC
v_call: TRBV2; j_call: TRBJ2-5; clone_size: .; d_call: .; cdr3_aa: CASSEWGVQETQYF; cdr3_nt: TGTGCCAGCAGTGAATGGGGAGTCCAAGAGACCCAGTACTTC
v_call: TRBV27; j_call: TRBJ2-3; clone_size: once; d_call: .; cdr3_aa: CASSFGNTDTQYF; cdr3_nt: TGTGCCAGCAGTTTTGGGAACACAGATACGCAGTATTTT
v_call: TRBV23-1; j_call: TRBJ2-2; clone_size: few; d_call: .; cdr3_aa: CASSQRSVFGGELFF; cdr3_nt: TGCGCCAGCAGTCAGAGATCAGTTTTCGGCGGGGAGCTGTTTTTT
v_call: TRBV19; j_call: TRBJ1-1; clone_size: few; d_call: .; cdr3_aa: CASTKNGGNTEAFF; cdr3_nt: TGTGCCAGTACGAAAAATGGCGGGAACACTGAAGCTTTCTTT
v_call: TRBV9; j_call: TRBJ2-7; clone_size: once; d_call: TRBD1; cdr3_aa: CASSVAQGALPYEQYF; cdr3_nt: TGTGCCAGCAGCGTAGCTCAGGGGGCGCTTCCCTACGAGCAGTACTTC
v_call: TRBV18; j_call: TRBJ2-3; clone_size: .; d_call: TRBD1; cdr3_aa: CASSRDRSTDTQYF; cdr3_nt: TGTGCCAGCTCCCGGGACAGAAGCACAGATACGCAGTATTTT
v_call: TRBV4-1; j_call: TRBJ2-2; clone_size: .; d_call: .; cdr3_aa: CASSSVGGNTGELFF; cdr3_nt: TGCGCCAGCAGCTCGGTTGGGGGAAACACCGGGGAGCTGTTTTTT
v_call: TRBV5-4; j_call: TRBJ1-1; clone_size: few; d_call: .; cdr3_aa: CASSLWGAGTEAFF; cdr3_nt: TGTGCCAGCAGCTTGTGGGGAGCGGGCACTGAAGCTTTCTTT
v_call: TRBV29-1; j_call: TRBJ2-1; clone_size: .; d_call: .; cdr3_aa: CSVGFSGNEQFF; cdr3_nt: TGCAGCGTTGGCTTCTCGGGAAATGAGCAGTTCTTC
v_call: TRBV6-1; j_call: TRBJ2-7; clone_size: once; d_call: TRBD2; cdr3_aa: CASSEGLAGTYEQYF; cdr3_nt: TGTGCCAGCAGTGAGGGACTAGCGGGGACCTACGAGCAGTACTTC
v_call: TRBV6-6; j_call: TRBJ2-7; clone_size: .; d_call: .; cdr3_aa: CASSYSDSQYEQYF; cdr3_nt: TGTGCCAGCAGTTACTCCGACAGCCAATACGAGCAGTACTTC
v_call: TRBV7-9; j_call: TRBJ1-4; clone_size: .; d_call: TRBD1; cdr3_aa: CASSRGQGTEKLFF; cdr3_nt: TGTGCCAGCAGCCGGGGACAGGGGACTGAAAAACTGTTTTTT
v_call: TRBV5-4; j_call: TRBJ2-3; clone_size: .; d_call: TRBD1; cdr3_aa: CASSSRADRERDTQYF; cdr3_nt: TGTGCCAGCAGCTCAAGGGCGGACAGGGAGAGAGATACGCAGTATTTT
v_call: TRBV6-6; j_call: TRBJ2-7; clone_size: .; d_call: TRBD2; cdr3_aa: CASSQKAGAAYEQYF; cdr3_nt: TGTGCCAGCAGTCAAAAAGCGGGAGCAGCCTACGAGCAGTACTTC
v_call: TRBV4-3; j_call: TRBJ1-3; clone_size: .; d_call: .; cdr3_aa: CASSLSFGASGNTIYF; cdr3_nt: TGCGCCAGCAGCCTAAGCTTCGGTGCCTCTGGAAACACCATATATTTT
v_call: TRBV6-1; j_call: TRBJ2-5; clone_size: .; d_call: .; cdr3_aa: CASSVGALWEETQYF; cdr3_nt: TGTGCCAGCAGTGTCGGGGCCCTGTGGGAAGAGACCCAGTACTTC